This entry describes one T cell receptor (beta chain). TCR beta chains were sequenced at survey level with immunoSEQ. This table comes from immunoSEQ multiplex PCR, and its TCRdb copy is limited to in-frame clones, with some not included. The sample lists about 68,000 clones; over 85% were seen once. This CDR3 has 16 amino acids. CDR1 and CDR2 from the germline V gene are SGHRS and YFSETQ. Trimming cost V 0 bases and J 3 bases; bases outside gene matches: 4. The origin of this receptor is a middle-aged man with rheumatoid arthritis. The chain uses TRBV5-1 and TRBJ2-3; 10 nucleotides align to TRBD2. The sample taken for sequencing was PBMCs. Here the CDR3 DNA reads TGCGCCAGCAGCTTGGCCTCAGCGGGGGGGACAGATACGCAGTATTTT. This codes for CASSLASAGGTDTQYF.